The 20 T cell receptor beta chains listed next were all sequenced from one sample in a study of cytotoxic CD8 clonotypes in ibrutinib-treated CLL. Sequenced by immunoSEQ multiplex PCR; TCRdb stores in-frame clones only, minus some. Among 100,000 to 150,000 clones listed, 80% to 90% were seen once. This specimen was PBMCs, taken after 24 months of ibrutinib treatment. The receptors shown here come from a human donor with chronic lymphocytic leukemia.

The chain has TRBV9 and TRBJ2-5, with D possibly being TRBD1 (7 bases). The CDR3 has 15 amino acids. Germline values: CDR1 SGDLS, CDR2 YYNGEE. The V end was cut by 4 bases, the J end by 4 bases, with 17 bases between. The CDR3, as DNA: TGTGCCAGCAGCCCAGGCGTCCAGGGGGGAGAGACCCAGTACTTC. It translates to CASSPGVQGGETQYF.

In its sample, this clone was seen a few times. DNA for the CDR3: TGTGCCAGCAGTTTAAGGCCCTCGGCGGACTACACCTTC. This encodes CASSLRPSADYTF. The chain employs TRBV28 and TRBJ1-2; D gene ambiguous. The CDR3 extends over 13 amino acids. The germline V gene encodes CDR1 MDHEN and CDR2 SYDVKM. Trimming took 2 bases from V and 10 from J, leaving 14 bases between them.

This clone was seen only a few times. This chain joins TRBV11-1 and TRBJ1-3; D unclear. Trimming stripped 5 bases from V and 0 bases from J, with 11 bases between. From germline, CDR1 is SGHAT and CDR2 FQDESV (reference sequence). This CDR3 has 15 residues. The CDR3 loop is CASSPRTYSGNTIYF. Here the CDR3 DNA reads TGTGCCAGCAGCCCCCGTACCTACTCTGGAAACACCATATATTTT.

V and J are TRBV11-2 and TRBJ1-2; D unresolved. The CDR3 extends over 14 amino acids. The V gene's germline CDR1 is SGHAT and CDR2 FQNNGV. The V end was cut by 0 bases, the J end by 4 bases, with 9 bases between. CDR3: CASSLDHDGYGYTF. CDR3 DNA sequence: TGTGCCAGCAGCTTAGATCATGACGGCTATGGCTACACCTTC.

The V call is TRBV7-9, the J call TRBJ2-6; no clear D. The germline V gene encodes CDR1 SEHNR and CDR2 FQNEAQ (reference sequence). V gave up 3 bases and J gave up 6 bases, with 15 bases separating them. The CDR3 is 16 amino acids. In nucleotides, the CDR3 is TGTGCCAGCAGCTTGTTCGCTCCTCTGTCGGCCAACGTCCTGACTTTC. Protein sequence: CASSLFAPLSANVLTF. The variable domain in full, with the rest retrieved from reference TRBV7-9 and TRBJ2-6, is DTGVSQNPRHKITKRGQNVTFRCDPISEHNRLYWYRQTLGQGPEFLTYFQNEAQLEKSRLLSDRFSAERPKGSFSTLEIQRTEQGDSAMYLCASSLFAPLSANVLTFGAGSRLTVL.

This clone was seen just once. The chain couples TRBV7-9 to TRBJ1-3; D is uncertain. Germline-derived CDR1 and CDR2 are SEHNR and FQNEAQ (reference sequence). Trimming took 1 base from V and 0 from J, leaving 4 bases between them. The CDR3 has 14 amino acids. CDR3 residues: CASSLESSGNTIYF. CDR3 nucleotides: TGTGCCAGCAGCTTAGAGAGCTCTGGAAACACCATATATTTT.

V and J are TRBV9 and TRBJ1-1, with unresolved D. The V and J ends lost 1 base and 1 base respectively, with 8 bases between them. The CDR3 extends over 14 amino acids. Germline V gene lookup returns CDR1 SGDLS and CDR2 YYNGEE. The DNA for the CDR3 is TGTGCCAGCAGCGTAATTCCGGGGAACACTGAAGCTTTCTTT. The encoded protein is CASSVIPGNTEAFF. The whole variable domain, filled in from reference TRBV9 and TRBJ1-1, reads DSGVTQTPKHLITATGQRVTLRCSPRSGDLSVYWYQQSLDQGLQFLIQYYNGEERAKGNILERFSAQQFPDLHSELNLSSLELGDSALYFCASSVIPGNTEAFFGQGTRLTVV.

J is TRBJ2-1 and V is TRBV18; TRBD2 matches 10 bases. Trimming at V came to 6 bases and at J to 4 bases, leaving 12 bases not matched to a gene. The length of the CDR3 is 17 residues. Germline V lookup: CDR1 KGHSH, CDR2 LQKENI. The CDR3 DNA is TGTGCCAGCTCGCCTGACCAGGGACTAGCGCCTTACAATGAGCAGTTCTTC. Residues: CASSPDQGLAPYNEQFF.

V gene TRBV4-3 combines with J gene TRBJ1-1; perhaps TRBD1 as D (5 bases). The germline CDR1 and CDR2 sequences are LGHNA and YSLEER. The CDR3 sequence is 15 residues long. V lost 0 bases and J 4 bases, leaving 12 bases between the germline ends. CDR3: CASSQEVSGSTEAFF. The DNA for the CDR3 is TGCGCCAGCAGCCAAGAGGTCTCAGGGTCCACTGAAGCTTTCTTT.

V is TRBV13 and J is TRBJ2-5, with a weak D call TRBD2 (6 bases). The CDR3 has 16 amino acids. Germline CDR1 PRHDT, CDR2 FYEKMQ (reference sequence). V dropped 7 bases and J dropped 4 bases, with 22 bases sitting between them. As DNA, the CDR3 is TGTGCCAGCACCGTCGCCCGGCTAGCGAGTACAGAGACCCAGTACTTC. Amino acids: CASTVARLASTETQYF.

This clone came up once. V is TRBV27 and J is TRBJ2-5; D gene uncertain. CDR1 and CDR2 from the germline V gene are MNHEY and SMNVEV (reference sequence). The V gene lost 3 bases and the J gene lost 4 bases, with 9 bases spanning the gap. The CDR3 runs 13 residues. The CDR3: CASSFTRGETQYF. The CDR3 DNA follows: TGTGCCAGCAGTTTCACCCGAGGAGAGACCCAGTACTTC.

The chain couples TRBV6-1 to TRBJ2-3; D not certain. Trimming removed 2 bases at V and 3 bases at J, with 6 bases between. Germline V CDR1 and CDR2: MNHNS, SASEGT. The CDR3 length is 13 residues. The CDR3 spells CASSESWTDTQYF. CDR3 DNA: TGTGCCAGCAGTGAAAGTTGGACAGATACGCAGTATTTT.

The chain has TRBV9 and TRBJ1-4, with 7 positions matching TRBD1. This CDR3 has 17 amino acids. Per germline, CDR1 SGDLS and CDR2 YYNGEE. With 0 bases clipped from V and 6 bases from J, the junction kept 11 bases outside the gene matches. The CDR3 sequence is CASSVDRTGAGDEKLFF. In DNA, the CDR3 is TGTGCCAGCAGCGTAGATAGGACAGGAGCCGGGGATGAAAAACTGTTTTTT.

This chain links TRBV7-6 with TRBJ1-3; 10 bases agree with TRBD1. Trimming at V came to 5 bases and at J to 1 base, leaving 8 bases not matched to a gene. CDR3 length equals 17 residues. CDR1 SGHVS and CDR2 FNYEAQ come from the germline V gene. For the CDR3, the DNA is TGTGCCAGCAGCCCGAGGACAGGGGGTAATTCTGGAAACACCATATATTTT. Translated, it gives CASSPRTGGNSGNTIYF.

The rearrangement joins TRBV6-5 to TRBJ1-2; 8 bases align to TRBD1. CDR1 and CDR2 from the germline V gene are MNHEY and SVGAGI. This CDR3 has 16 residues. The junction had 7 bases not matched to a gene; V was cut back by 0 bases and J by 4 bases. The CDR3 region has the DNA TGTGCCAGCAGTTACTCGACTGCAGGGGGCGGCTATGGCTACACCTTC. It translates to CASSYSTAGGGYGYTF.

This sequence joins TRBV7-2 and TRBJ2-7; 10 bases fit TRBD2. V lost 1 base to trimming and J lost 7 bases; unmatched junction nucleotides: 7. The CDR3 consists of 15 residues. Germline V CDR1 and CDR2: SGHTA, FQGNSA. Here the CDR3 DNA reads TGTGCCAGCAGCTTAGGACTAGCGGGCCGGGGAGAGCAGTACTTC. As protein: CASSLGLAGRGEQYF.

The gene calls are TRBV19 and TRBJ1-5; TRBD1 agrees at 7 bases. The length of the CDR3 is 16 residues. Germline trimming cut 5 bases from V and 0 bases from J; bases unmatched to any gene: 7. CDR1 and CDR2 from the germline V gene are LNHDA and SQIVND (reference sequence). The chain's CDR3 is CASSVSTGYSNQPQHF. In DNA, the CDR3 is TGTGCCAGTAGTGTATCGACAGGGTATAGCAATCAGCCCCAGCATTTT.

This chain joins TRBV13 and TRBJ2-5; D remains unclear. Germline V gene sequence: CDR1 PRHDT, CDR2 FYEKMQ (reference sequence). The CDR3 consists of 13 residues. V lost 0 bases and J 7 bases, leaving 9 bases between the germline ends. This chain's CDR3 is CASSLGQVGTQYF. In DNA form, the CDR3 reads TGTGCCAGCAGCTTAGGTCAGGTTGGGACCCAGTACTTC.

The J gene is TRBJ2-5, the V gene TRBV2; the D call may be TRBD1 or TRBD2 (5 bases each). This CDR3 spans 15 amino acids. V was trimmed by 0 bases and J by 2 bases, leaving 10 bases between them. The germline CDR1 and CDR2 sequences are SNHLY and FYNNEI. The CDR3 is CASSEARWGQETQYF. DNA for the CDR3: TGTGCCAGCAGTGAAGCGAGGTGGGGGCAAGAGACCCAGTACTTC.

The chain has TRBV21-1 and TRBJ1-5. TRBV21-1 is annotated as a pseudogene. The CDR3 is made up of 12 amino acids. CDR3 coding DNA: TGTGCCAGCAGCAAGCGGGGCCCCCCCCAGCATTTT. It translates to CASSKRGPPQHF.